The 8 T cell receptor beta chains below come from one sample, sequenced in a study of blood T cell repertoires in COVID-19. Sequencing was performed with immunoSEQ multiplex PCR; in TCRdb, only in-frame clones are kept and a portion is missing. The sample includes 350,000 to 400,000 clones, less than 90% of them seen just once. Sequencing was performed on peripheral blood. All receptors come from a woman aged 60-70 years with COVID-19, enrolled during active disease.

As to this clone: Other nucleotide sequences from this sample produce the same CDR3. V and J are TRBV18 and TRBJ2-7, with unresolved D. Germline CDR1 reads KGHSH; CDR2 reads LQKENI. There are 12 residues in the CDR3. V gave up 0 bases and J gave up 2 bases, with 2 bases separating them. The CDR3 region is CASSPPTYEQYF. The CDR3 coding sequence is TGTGCCAGCTCACCACCCACCTACGAGCAGTACTTC.

The V gene is TRBV5-1, the J gene TRBJ1-1; D call uncertain. Trimming removed 0 bases at V and 1 base at J, with 10 bases between. The CDR3 extends over 15 amino acids. The V gene's germline CDR1 is SGHRS and CDR2 YFSETQ. The CDR3, as DNA: TGCGCCAGCAGCTTGGCGGTGGGCACGAACACTGAAGCTTTCTTT. Protein product: CASSLAVGTNTEAFF.

This clone was counted once. The rearrangement links TRBV10-3 to TRBJ1-2; 8 positions match TRBD1. The CDR3 covers 16 residues. Per the germline V gene, CDR1 is ENHRY and CDR2 is SYGVKD. J gave up 5 bases and V 2 bases, and 10 bases lay outside the gene matches. CDR3 nucleotides: TGTGCCATCAGTGAGCAACTCACAGGGGGAACTTATGGCTACACCTTC. Its translation: CAISEQLTGGTYGYTF.

This clone was seen a handful of times. The V call is TRBV14, the J call TRBJ1-2; D remains ambiguous. The germline V and J ends were trimmed by 4 bases and 3 bases, with 15 bases remaining between them. Germline V gene sequence: CDR1 SGHDN, CDR2 FVKESK. The CDR3 runs to 15 residues. CDR3 nucleotides: TGTGCCAGCAGCCCCCGCGGCAACCCCGACTATGGCTACACCTTC. It encodes CASSPRGNPDYGYTF. The full variable domain, rest sourced from reference TRBV14 and TRBJ1-2, is EAGVTQFPSHSVIEKGQTVTLRCDPISGHDNLYWYRRVMGKEIKFLLHFVKESKQDESGMPNNRFLAERTGGTYSTLKVQPAELEDSGVYFCASSPRGNPDYGYTFGSGTRLTVV.

The J gene is TRBJ1-2, the V gene TRBV6-5; a possible D gene is TRBD1 (5 bases). Trimming removed 7 bases from V and 5 bases from J, with 11 bases in between. The CDR3 consists of 12 residues. Germline CDR1 reads MNHEY; CDR2 reads SVGAGI. Here the CDR3 reads CASKQGSYGYTF. CDR3 coding DNA: TGTGCCAGCAAGCAGGGCTCATATGGCTACACCTTC.

Details on this clone: The same CDR3 can be traced to other DNA sequences in this sample. The gene calls are TRBV5-1 and TRBJ1-4; maybe TRBD1 (5 bases). The CDR3 has 14 amino acids. V was cut by 3 bases and J by 1 base, with 7 bases left in between. Germline loops: CDR1 SGHRS, CDR2 YFSETQ. The CDR3 region has the DNA TGCGCCAGCAGCTCTGGACAAACTAATGAAAAACTGTTTTTT. Protein: CASSSGQTNEKLFF.

This clone occurred a few times. Written as DNA, the CDR3 is TGCGCCAGCAGTCAATCGGAGGCAGGCCCGGGGAACACTGAAGCTTTCTTT. This encodes CASSQSEAGPGNTEAFF. The V and J genes are TRBV23-1 and TRBJ1-1, with D uncertain. TRBV23-1 is an open reading frame, and its role is uncertain. V was clipped by 0 bases and J by 1 base, with 15 bases between them. This CDR3 has 17 residues.

The rearrangement links TRBV27 to TRBJ2-7; TRBD1 matches 9 bases. Germline V gives CDR1 MNHEY, CDR2 SMNVEV (reference sequence). V lost 6 bases and J lost 5; bases outside the gene matches: 8. The CDR3 is made up of 14 amino acids. CDR3 in DNA: TGTGCCAGCAGACACGGGACAGGGATGAACGAGCAGTACTTC. Protein product: CASRHGTGMNEQYF.